The 7 T cell receptor beta chains listed next were all sequenced from one sample in a study of cytomegalovirus exposure and HLA in healthy donors. Sequencing was performed with immunoSEQ multiplex PCR; in TCRdb, only in-frame clones are kept and a portion is missing. There are some 320,000 clones in the sample; approximately 90% occur only once, and approximately 1.2% lies in the top ten. The specimen sequenced was PBMCs. The receptor source for this set is a woman in her thirties in good health and CMV-seropositive.

The rearrangement joins TRBV28 to TRBJ2-5; TRBD2 matches at 8 bases. The germline gives CDR1 MDHEN, CDR2 SYDVKM. The CDR3 is 15 residues long. V lost 3 bases and J lost 3; bases outside the gene matches: 6. CDR3: CASSFHSGGKETQYF. CDR3 in DNA: TGTGCCAGCAGTTTCCACTCGGGAGGGAAAGAGACCCAGTACTTC.

This rearrangement joins TRBV25-1 to TRBJ1-5, with 7 bases aligning to TRBD1. This CDR3 comprises 13 residues. Per the germline V gene, CDR1 is MGHDK and CDR2 is SYGVNS. With 4 bases clipped from V and 6 bases from J, the junction kept 3 bases outside the gene matches. The CDR3 sequence is CASSGGTAQPQHF. The DNA for the CDR3 is TGTGCCAGCAGTGGCGGGACAGCTCAGCCCCAGCATTTT.

The J gene is TRBJ2-1, the V gene TRBV27; the match to TRBD2 covers 8 bases. The germline V gene encodes CDR1 MNHEY and CDR2 SMNVEV (reference sequence). There are 19 residues in the CDR3. V was clipped by 4 bases and J by 5 bases; unmatched bases: 19. Written as DNA, the CDR3 is TGTGCCAGCAGTTCCTTCTTAATATTAGCGGGATCCCGCGACAATGAGCAGTTCTTC. Translated, it gives CASSSFLILAGSRDNEQFF.

The CDR3 is CASSLSRTAGGGYTF. In DNA, the CDR3 is TGTGCCAGCAGTTTATCCCGGACAGCCGGCGGTGGCTACACCTTC. J is TRBJ1-2 and V is TRBV27, with D possibly being TRBD1 (6 bases). Germline values: CDR1 MNHEY, CDR2 SMNVEV (reference sequence). This CDR3 comprises 15 residues. V lost 0 bases, J lost 7 bases, and 15 bases lay in between.

This clone was observed once. V gene TRBV13 combines with J gene TRBJ2-2; no clear D gene. CDR1 and CDR2 (germline): PRHDT, FYEKMQ (reference sequence). Between the trimmed V and J ends, which lost 6 bases and 4 bases, there was a span of 3 bases. CDR3 length: 11 amino acids. CDR3: CASRSTGELFF. The CDR3 nucleotides read TGTGCCAGCAGGAGCACCGGGGAGCTGTTTTTT.

The gene calls are TRBV6-5 and TRBJ1-3; possibly TRBD1 for D (5 bases). The V gene lost 0 bases and the J gene lost 2 bases, with 11 bases spanning the gap. The CDR3 spans 16 residues. CDR1 and CDR2 from the germline V gene are MNHEY and SVGAGI. CDR3 sequence: CASSYSGGDAGNTIYF. As DNA, the CDR3 is TGTGCCAGCAGTTACTCGGGAGGGGATGCTGGAAACACCATATATTTT.

This clone has only one observation. This chain connects TRBV30 to TRBJ2-2; D remains unclear. The V and J ends lost 0 bases and 4 bases respectively, with 15 bases between them. The CDR3 sequence is 16 residues long. CDR1 and CDR2 from the germline V gene are GTSNPN and SVGIG (reference sequence). CDR3 nucleotide sequence: TGTGCCTGGAGTGTTGGTTTCTCGGCGATCACCGGGGAGCTGTTTTTT. Encoded protein: CAWSVGFSAITGELFF.